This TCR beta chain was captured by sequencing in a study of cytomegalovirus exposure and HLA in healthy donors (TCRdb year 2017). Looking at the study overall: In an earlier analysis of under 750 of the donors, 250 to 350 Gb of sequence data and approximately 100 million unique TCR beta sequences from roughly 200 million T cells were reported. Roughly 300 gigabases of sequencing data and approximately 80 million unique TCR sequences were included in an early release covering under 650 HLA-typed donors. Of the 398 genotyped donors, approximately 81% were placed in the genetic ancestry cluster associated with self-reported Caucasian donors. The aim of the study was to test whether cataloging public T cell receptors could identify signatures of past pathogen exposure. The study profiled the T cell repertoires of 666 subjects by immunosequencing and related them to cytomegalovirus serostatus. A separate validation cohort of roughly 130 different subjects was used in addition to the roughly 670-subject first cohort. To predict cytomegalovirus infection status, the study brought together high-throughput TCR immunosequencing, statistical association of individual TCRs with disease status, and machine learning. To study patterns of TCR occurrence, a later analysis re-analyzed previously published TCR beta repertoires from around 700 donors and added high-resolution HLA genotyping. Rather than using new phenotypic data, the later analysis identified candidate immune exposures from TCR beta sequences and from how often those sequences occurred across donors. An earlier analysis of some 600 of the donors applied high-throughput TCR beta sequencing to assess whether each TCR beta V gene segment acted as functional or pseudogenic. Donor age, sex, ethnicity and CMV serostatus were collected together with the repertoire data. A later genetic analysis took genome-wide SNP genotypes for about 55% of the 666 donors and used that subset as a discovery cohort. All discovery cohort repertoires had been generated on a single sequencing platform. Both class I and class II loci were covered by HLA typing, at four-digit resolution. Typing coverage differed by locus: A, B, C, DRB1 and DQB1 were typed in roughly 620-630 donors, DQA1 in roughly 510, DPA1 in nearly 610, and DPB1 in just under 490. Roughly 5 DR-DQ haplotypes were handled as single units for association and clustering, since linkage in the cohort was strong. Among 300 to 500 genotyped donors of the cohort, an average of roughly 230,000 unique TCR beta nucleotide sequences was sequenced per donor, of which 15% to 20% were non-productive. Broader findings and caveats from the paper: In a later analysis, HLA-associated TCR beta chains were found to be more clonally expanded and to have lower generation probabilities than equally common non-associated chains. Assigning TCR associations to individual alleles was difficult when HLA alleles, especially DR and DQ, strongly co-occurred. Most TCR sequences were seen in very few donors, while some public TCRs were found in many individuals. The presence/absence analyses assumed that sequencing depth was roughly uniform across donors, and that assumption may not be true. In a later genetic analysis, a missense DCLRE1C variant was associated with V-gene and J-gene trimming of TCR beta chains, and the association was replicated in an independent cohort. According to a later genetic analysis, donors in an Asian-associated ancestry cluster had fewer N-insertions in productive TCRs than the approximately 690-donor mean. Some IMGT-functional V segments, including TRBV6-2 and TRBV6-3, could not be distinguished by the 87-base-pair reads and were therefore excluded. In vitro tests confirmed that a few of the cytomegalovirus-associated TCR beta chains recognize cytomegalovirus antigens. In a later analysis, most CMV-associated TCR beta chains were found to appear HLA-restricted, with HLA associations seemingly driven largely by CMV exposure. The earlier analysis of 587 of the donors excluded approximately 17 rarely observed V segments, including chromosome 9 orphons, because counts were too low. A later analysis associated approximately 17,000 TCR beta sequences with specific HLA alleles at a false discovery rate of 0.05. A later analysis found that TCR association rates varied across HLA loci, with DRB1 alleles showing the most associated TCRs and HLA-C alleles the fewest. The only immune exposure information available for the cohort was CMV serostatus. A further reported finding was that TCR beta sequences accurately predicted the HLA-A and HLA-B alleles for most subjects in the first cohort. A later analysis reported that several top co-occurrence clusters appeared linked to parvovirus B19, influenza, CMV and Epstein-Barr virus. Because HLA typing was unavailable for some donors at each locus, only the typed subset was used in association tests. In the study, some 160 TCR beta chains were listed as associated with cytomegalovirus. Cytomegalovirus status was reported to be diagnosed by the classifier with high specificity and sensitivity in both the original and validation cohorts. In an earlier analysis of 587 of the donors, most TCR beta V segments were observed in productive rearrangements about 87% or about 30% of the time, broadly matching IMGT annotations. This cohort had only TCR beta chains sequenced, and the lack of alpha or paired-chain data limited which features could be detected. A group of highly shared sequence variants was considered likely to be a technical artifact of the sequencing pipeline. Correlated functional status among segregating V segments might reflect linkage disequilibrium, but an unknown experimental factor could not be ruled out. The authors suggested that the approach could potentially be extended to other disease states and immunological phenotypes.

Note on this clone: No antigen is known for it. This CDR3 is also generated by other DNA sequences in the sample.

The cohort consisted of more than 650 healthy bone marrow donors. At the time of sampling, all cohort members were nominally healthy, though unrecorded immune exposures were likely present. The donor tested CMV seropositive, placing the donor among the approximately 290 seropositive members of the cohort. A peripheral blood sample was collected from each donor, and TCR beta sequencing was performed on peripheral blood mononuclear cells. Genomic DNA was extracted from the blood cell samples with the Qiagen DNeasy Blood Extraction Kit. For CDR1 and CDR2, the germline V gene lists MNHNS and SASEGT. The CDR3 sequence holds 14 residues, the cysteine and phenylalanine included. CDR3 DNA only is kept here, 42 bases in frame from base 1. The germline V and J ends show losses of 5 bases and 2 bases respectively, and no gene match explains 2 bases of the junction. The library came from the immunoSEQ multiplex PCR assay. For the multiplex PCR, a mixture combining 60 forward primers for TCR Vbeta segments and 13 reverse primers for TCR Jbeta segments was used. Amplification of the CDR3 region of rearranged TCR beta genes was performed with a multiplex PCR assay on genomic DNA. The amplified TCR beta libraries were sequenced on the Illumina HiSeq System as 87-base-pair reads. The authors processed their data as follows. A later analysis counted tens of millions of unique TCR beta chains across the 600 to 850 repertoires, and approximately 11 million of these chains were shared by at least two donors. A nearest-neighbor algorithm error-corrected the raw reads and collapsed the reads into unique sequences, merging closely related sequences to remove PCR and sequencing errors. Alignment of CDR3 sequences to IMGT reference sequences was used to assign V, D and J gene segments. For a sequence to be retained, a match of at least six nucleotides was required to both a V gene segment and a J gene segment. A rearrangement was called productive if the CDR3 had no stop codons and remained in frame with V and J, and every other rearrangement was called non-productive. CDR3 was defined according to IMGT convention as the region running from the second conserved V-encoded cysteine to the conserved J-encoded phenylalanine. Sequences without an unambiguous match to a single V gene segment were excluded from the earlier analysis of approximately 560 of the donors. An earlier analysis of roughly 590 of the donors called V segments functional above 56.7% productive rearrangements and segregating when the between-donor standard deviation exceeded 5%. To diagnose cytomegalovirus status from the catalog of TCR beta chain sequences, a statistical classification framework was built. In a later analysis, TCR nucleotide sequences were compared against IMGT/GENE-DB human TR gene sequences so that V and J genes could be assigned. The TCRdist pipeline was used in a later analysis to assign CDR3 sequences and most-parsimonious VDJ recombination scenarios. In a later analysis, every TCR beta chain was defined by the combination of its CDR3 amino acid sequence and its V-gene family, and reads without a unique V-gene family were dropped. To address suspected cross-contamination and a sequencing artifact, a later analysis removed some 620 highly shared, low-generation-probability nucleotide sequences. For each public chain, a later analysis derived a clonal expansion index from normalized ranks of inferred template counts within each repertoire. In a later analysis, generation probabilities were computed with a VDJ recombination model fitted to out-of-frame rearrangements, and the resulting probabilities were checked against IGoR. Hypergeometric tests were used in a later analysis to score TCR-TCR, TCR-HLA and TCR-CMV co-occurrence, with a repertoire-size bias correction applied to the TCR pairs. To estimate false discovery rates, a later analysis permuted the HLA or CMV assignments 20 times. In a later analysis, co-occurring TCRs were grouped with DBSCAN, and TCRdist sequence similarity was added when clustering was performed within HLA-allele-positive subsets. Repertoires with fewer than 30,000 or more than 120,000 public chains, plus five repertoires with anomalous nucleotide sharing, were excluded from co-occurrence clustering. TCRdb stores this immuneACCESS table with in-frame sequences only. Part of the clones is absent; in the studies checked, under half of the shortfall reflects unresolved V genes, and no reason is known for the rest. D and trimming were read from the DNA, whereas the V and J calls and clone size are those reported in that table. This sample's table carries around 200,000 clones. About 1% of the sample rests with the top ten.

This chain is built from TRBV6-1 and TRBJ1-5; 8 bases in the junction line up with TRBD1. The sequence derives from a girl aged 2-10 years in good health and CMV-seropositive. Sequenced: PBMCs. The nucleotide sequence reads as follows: TGTGCCAGCAGTTGGGGACAGGGCAATCAGCCCCAGCATTTT. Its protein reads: CASSWGQGNQPQHF.